This TCR beta chain was captured by sequencing in a study of OX40 agonist ivuxolimab in advanced cancers. This clone has only a few counts. The table came from immunoSEQ multiplex PCR; TCRdb's copy has only in-frame clones and leaves some out. The sample has about 38,000 clones; roughly 85% are singletons. The CDR3 totals 13 residues. The germline gives CDR1 MNHNS, CDR2 SASEGT. V lost 6 bases to trimming and J lost 6 bases; unmatched junction nucleotides: 5. This receptor was taken from an adult with an advanced solid tumor such as melanoma, head and neck, liver or kidney cancer. This chain connects TRBV6-1 to TRBJ1-5; TRBD1 matches 7 bases. The specimen comprised CD4+ or CD8+ T cells sorted from blood, sampled in a trial of the OX40 agonist ivuxolimab. As DNA, the CDR3 is TGTGCCAGCAGGGCACAGGGGAGTCAGCCCCAGCATTTT. Translated: CASRAQGSQPQHF.